This T cell receptor beta chain was documented in a study of OX40 agonist ivuxolimab in advanced cancers. Study details: A mean age of roughly 60 years, range about 23 to 90, was recorded, and about 83% were male. General study points: Among some nonresponders, normalized T-cell clonal expansion was also low. Among T cells, CD8+ cells averaged more expanded clones than CD4+ cells.

TCRdb's copy holds only in-frame clones and misses some; the assay was immunoSEQ multiplex PCR. In the table there are 46,000 or so clones, about 89% of which are singletons. J was trimmed by 6 bases and V by 3 bases; bases with no gene match: 6. The CDR3 spans 15 residues. Germline CDR1 is LNHDA and CDR2 is SQIVND (reference sequence). This clone was found once. The antigen is undetermined. The chain carries TRBV19 and TRBJ2-1; TRBD2 agrees at 9 bases. The sequencing used CD4+ or CD8+ T cells sorted from blood, collected in a trial of the OX40 agonist ivuxolimab. The receptor comes from an adult with an advanced solid tumor such as melanoma, head and neck, liver or kidney cancer. This chain's CDR3 is CASSIAGGPLNEQFF. The CDR3 bases are TGTGCCAGTAGTATCGCGGGAGGGCCTCTCAATGAGCAGTTCTTC.